This T cell receptor (beta chain) appears in the sequencing data of a study of control samples from healthy donors and cancer patients. The data were produced by immunoSEQ multiplex PCR, yet TCRdb's version contains in-frame clones alone and is incomplete. This sample has about 170,000 clones, with 88% found just once. Trimming shortened V by 3 bases and J by 8 bases, and 11 bases separated the two germline ends. The CDR3 contains 12 residues. The germline CDR1 and CDR2 sequences are SGHDT and YYEEEE. The sequence was collected from a woman in her thirties in good health. The specimen sequenced was blood. The V call is TRBV5-6, the J call TRBJ1-1, with D unclear. Here the CDR3 reads CASSSVPGEAFF. The CDR3 coding sequence is TGTGCCAGCAGCTCTGTCCCGGGAGAAGCTTTCTTT.